The sample holds a few counts of the clone carrying this TCR beta chain. Its antigen is not known. The germline V gene has CDR1 SGHTA and CDR2 FQGNSA. This CDR3 spans 13 amino acids. Trimming shortened V by 3 bases and J by 4 bases, and 9 bases separated the two germline ends. All donors were healthy Caucasians. These data belong to a study of identical twins. Regarding the study as a whole: Analyses based on zero insertions could be partly confounded by invariant MAIT and iNKT cells.

Template switching created a universal primer site, and the cDNA included unique molecular identifiers. From the 5' RACE reads, TCRdb called clonotypes with MiXCR, one entry per CDR3 protein. This sample carries about 660,000 distinct CDR3 sequences, 8.6% of them seen once, and the ten largest clones take about 0.98%. These data also featured in a second study, about yellow fever vaccine responses in identical twins.

The sample comprised PBMCs. The chain couples TRBV7-2 to TRBJ2-5; D possibly uses TRBD1 or TRBD2 (5 bases each). This clonotype was sampled from a young woman in good health. CDR3 amino acids: CASSFGTGETQYF. The CDR3 coding sequence is TGTGCCAGCAGCTTTGGGACCGGAGAGACCCAGTACTTC.